This TCR beta chain was captured in a study of T-cell reconstitution after alpha-beta-depleted transplantation in children. General study results and limits: Some patients' high day-60 TCRbeta diversity was traced to surviving recipient T cells and thymic progenitors. Several hundred expanded graft clones reportedly were the source of alpha-beta T cells about two months after transplant. Newly produced T cells mostly provided counts and TCRbeta diversity after one year, as hyperexpanded clones declined.

As concerns this clonotype: Its antigen is not known.

CDR1 SGHRS and CDR2 YFSETQ come from the germline V gene. Trimming shortened V by 4 bases and J by 5 bases, and 13 bases separated the two germline ends. This CDR3 contains 13 residues. During its preparation, the TCRbeta library received unique molecular identifiers. MiXCR, applied by TCRdb to the PCR reads, yields one record per CDR3 protein. The table records 200,000 to 250,000 distinct CDR3 sequences, roughly 25% of them present only once. The sequenced sample was PBMCs, mostly from graft donor cells, obtained 360 days after TCRalphabeta/CD19-depleted stem cell transplant. This chain joins TRBV5-1 and TRBJ2-7; D perhaps matches TRBD1 (5 bases). This clonotype was sampled from a female patient aged 2-9 years who had a stem cell transplant for congenital amegakaryocytic thrombocytopenia, so the T cells may come from the graft donor. The CDR3 sequence: CASSTDRQNEQYF. The CDR3 DNA reads as TGCGCCAGCAGCACCGACAGACAAAACGAGCAGTACTTC. The full variable domain, with the rest looked up from reference TRBV5-1 and TRBJ2-7, is KAGVTQTPRYLIKTRGQQVTLSCSPISGHRSVSWYQQTPGQGLQFLFEYFSETQRNKGNFPGRFSGRQFSNSRSEMNVSTLELGDSALYLCASSTDRQNEQYFGPGTRLTVT.